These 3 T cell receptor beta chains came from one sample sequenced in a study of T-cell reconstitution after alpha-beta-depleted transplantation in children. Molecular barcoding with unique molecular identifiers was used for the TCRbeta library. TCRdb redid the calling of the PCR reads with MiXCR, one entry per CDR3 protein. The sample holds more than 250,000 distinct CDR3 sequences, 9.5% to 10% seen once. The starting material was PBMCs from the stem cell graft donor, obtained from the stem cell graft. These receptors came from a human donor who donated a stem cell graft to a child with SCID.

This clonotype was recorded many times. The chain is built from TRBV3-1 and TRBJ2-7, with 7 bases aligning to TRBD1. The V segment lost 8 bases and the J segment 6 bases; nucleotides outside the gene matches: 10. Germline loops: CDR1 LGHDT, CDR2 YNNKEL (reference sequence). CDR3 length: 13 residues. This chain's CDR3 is CASAPIRQGEQYF. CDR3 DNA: TGTGCCAGCGCTCCAATTCGACAGGGCGAGCAGTACTTC.

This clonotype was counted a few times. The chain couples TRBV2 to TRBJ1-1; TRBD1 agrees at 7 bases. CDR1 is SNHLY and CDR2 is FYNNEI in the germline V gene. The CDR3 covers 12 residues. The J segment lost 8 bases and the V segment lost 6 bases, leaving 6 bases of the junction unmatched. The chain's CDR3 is CASRDRASEAFF. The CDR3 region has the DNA TGTGCCAGCAGAGACAGGGCTTCCGAAGCTTTCTTT.

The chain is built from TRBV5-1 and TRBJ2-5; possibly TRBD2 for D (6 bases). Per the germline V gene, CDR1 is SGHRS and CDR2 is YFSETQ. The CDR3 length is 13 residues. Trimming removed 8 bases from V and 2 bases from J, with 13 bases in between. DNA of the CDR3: TGCGCCAGTACACCGGGAGAACAAGAGACCCAGTACTTC. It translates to CASTPGEQETQYF.